Listed below are T cell receptor beta chains from one sample, sequenced in a study of blood T cell repertoires in COVID-19. Profiled with immunoSEQ multiplex PCR; TCRdb holds only in-frame clones, not every one. The sample lists tens of thousands of clones, around 89% occurring once. The specimen sequenced was peripheral blood. The source is a human donor in a cohort sampled during active COVID-19. The CDR3 runs from the conserved cysteine through the conserved F or W. A D gene is named only where the DNA matches it firmly. Part of the rows lack a size; the others show once, few, many or a class for expanded clones.

V	D	J	size	DNA	CDR3
TRBV19	-	TRBJ1-1	-	TGTGCCAGTAGTATTGGGGGGACCGAATACGGCACTGAAGCTTTCTTT	CASSIGGTEYGTEAFF
TRBV19	-	TRBJ2-1	-	TGTGCCAGTAGTCCCCCCGGACTAATCTACAATGAGCAGTTCTTC	CASSPPGLIYNEQFF
TRBV6-1	-	TRBJ2-7	-	TGTGCCAGCAGTGATGGACAGGGTGGAGCGGGAGGTCTCAACGAGCAGTACTTC	CASSDGQGGAGGLNEQYF
TRBV28	-	TRBJ2-3	-	TGTGCCAGCAGTTTGGACTGGGAGCAGTATTTT	CASSLDWEQYF
TRBV2	-	TRBJ2-3	-	TGTGCCAGCAGTCAAACGGGATCTAGCACAGATACGCAGTATTTT	CASSQTGSSTDTQYF
TRBV11-2	-	TRBJ2-3	few	TGTGCCAGCAGCTGGTCCGGGGATGGGGCAGATACGCAGTATTTT	CASSWSGDGADTQYF
TRBV28	-	TRBJ2-3	once	TGTGCCAGCAGTTTAGGAAGGGGCGCGACAGATACGCAGTATTTT	CASSLGRGATDTQYF
TRBV9	-	TRBJ2-2	-	TGTGCCAGCAGCGTATCTAGGCAGGGCGCGAACACCGGGGAGCTGTTTTTT	CASSVSRQGANTGELFF
TRBV7-2	-	TRBJ2-1	-	TGTGCCAGCAGCTTAGAAGGTAGCTCCCTTACCTACAATGAGCAGTTCTTC	CASSLEGSSLTYNEQFF
TRBV5-6	-	TRBJ1-2	-	TGTGCCAGCAGCTTGCAACAGACCTACTATGGCTACACCTTC	CASSLQQTYYGYTF
TRBV4-2	TRBD2	TRBJ2-1	-	TGTGCCAGCAGCCGCTCGACTAGCGGGATCTACAATGAGCAGTTCTTC	CASSRSTSGIYNEQFF
TRBV5-1	-	TRBJ2-3	-	TGCGCCAGCAGCTTTGGCGGGAAGAGTACAGATACGCAGTATTTT	CASSFGGKSTDTQYF
TRBV18	-	TRBJ1-1	-	TGTGCCAGCTCCCCGGCTGGGGGGATGGAAGCTTTCTTT	CASSPAGGMEAFF
TRBV28	TRBD1	TRBJ1-5	-	TGTGCCAGCAGTCCGGAGACAGGGACCCAGCATTTT	CASSPETGTQHF
TRBV2	TRBD1	TRBJ1-1	medium-sized	TGTGCCAGCAGTGTCACCAGGGGGGCTGAAGCTTTCTTT	CASSVTRGAEAFF
TRBV7-9	-	TRBJ2-1	-	TGTGCCAGCAGCCTAGGGGGGCTTAACTACAATGAGCAGTTCTTC	CASSLGGLNYNEQFF
TRBV10-3	-	TRBJ2-3	-	TGTGCCATCAATGGAGGTACAGATACGCAGTATTTT	CAINGGTDTQYF
TRBV19	TRBD2	TRBJ2-3	-	TGTGCCAGTAGATCTAGCGGAACCACAGATACGCAGTATTTT	CASRSSGTTDTQYF
TRBV29-1	TRBD1	TRBJ1-2	-	TGCAGCGTCGTGGGACAGGGGGCCTGGGGCTACACCTTC	CSVVGQGAWGYTF
TRBV2	TRBD2	TRBJ2-3	-	TGTGCCAGCAGTCCAGCGGGGATAAGCACAGATACGCAGTATTTT	CASSPAGISTDTQYF
TRBV30	-	TRBJ2-3	-	TGTGCCTGGAGTCGGGCGGGATCAGATACGCAGTATTTT	CAWSRAGSDTQYF
TRBV29-1	TRBD1	TRBJ1-2	-	TGCAGCGCCCCAGCGGTCGCAGGGGGAGGCTACACCTTC	CSAPAVAGGGYTF
TRBV18	-	TRBJ2-5	-	TGTGCCAGCTCACAAAATTCGGGGGGCGGAGAGACCCAGTACTTC	CASSQNSGGGETQYF
TRBV19	TRBD2	TRBJ2-1	-	TGTGCCAGTAGTATACAGGGGCGGCTAGCGGGAGACAACAATGAGCAGTTCTTC	CASSIQGRLAGDNNEQFF
TRBV7-2	TRBD1	TRBJ2-6	-	TGTGCCAGCAACTTGGCGACAGGGAGTGGGGCCAACGTCCTGACTTTC	CASNLATGSGANVLTF
TRBV7-9	TRBD2	TRBJ2-1	-	TGTGCCAGCAGCTTATCGGGAGGGGATGAGCAGTTCTTC	CASSLSGGDEQFF
TRBV19	TRBD2	TRBJ2-2	-	TGTGCCAGTACGGCTAGCGGGTACCACCCGAACACCGGGGAGCTGTTTTTT	CASTASGYHPNTGELFF
TRBV24-1	-	TRBJ2-5	-	TGTGCCACCAGTGCCCTGCGGCAGGGGCTGGGGGAGACCCAGTACTTC	CATSALRQGLGETQYF
TRBV29-1	TRBD2	TRBJ2-1	-	TGCAGCGTTGAGCTAGCGGAGTACAATGAGCAGTTCTTC	CSVELAEYNEQFF
TRBV12-5	-	TRBJ2-5	-	TGTGCTAGTGGGACAGATTTCCAAGAGACCCAGTACTTC	CASGTDFQETQYF
TRBV11-2	-	TRBJ2-2	-	TGTGCCAGCAACTCGGGGGAGAACACCGGGGAGCTGTTTTTT	CASNSGENTGELFF
TRBV18	-	TRBJ2-3	-	TGTGCCAGCTCAGCCCTGGCGGGACGTGGAGATACGCAGTATTTT	CASSALAGRGDTQYF
TRBV6-5	-	TRBJ2-3	-	TGTGCCAGCACCGAGAAAATGGAGGGAGATACGCAGTATTTT	CASTEKMEGDTQYF
TRBV28	-	TRBJ2-7	-	TGTGCCAGCAGTTTTGAGTCCGGGTCCTACGAGCAGTACTTC	CASSFESGSYEQYF
TRBV2	-	TRBJ2-7	-	TGTGCCAGCAGCACCGGGACACCCTTCTACGAGCAGTACTTC	CASSTGTPFYEQYF
TRBV2	-	TRBJ1-3	-	TGTGCCAGCAGAACACAAGGGAGTGGTGGAAACACCATATATTTT	CASRTQGSGGNTIYF
TRBV28	TRBD2	TRBJ2-2	-	TGTGCCAGCAGTTGGAGGGGAAGCGGGAGAGACGGGGAGCTGTTTTTT	CASSWRGSGRDGELFF
TRBV19	-	TRBJ1-2	-	TGTGCCAGTAGTATCGGGACTCAGGCTCGTAACTATGGCTACACCTTC	CASSIGTQARNYGYTF
TRBV5-6	-	TRBJ2-4	-	TGTGCCAGCAGCTTGACAGGGGAGGACATTCAGTACTTC	CASSLTGEDIQYF
TRBV2	TRBD1	TRBJ2-7	few	TGTGCCAGCAGTGTCAAGGGGGCAGGGGCCGAGCAGTACTTC	CASSVKGAGAEQYF